The 11 T cell receptor beta chains presented below share a single source sample, sequenced in a study of blood T cell repertoires in COVID-19. Sequencing was performed with immunoSEQ multiplex PCR; in TCRdb, only in-frame clones are kept and a portion is missing. The sample has some 400,000 clones, roughly 86% seen once; the top ten hold approximately 1.3%. Sequenced input: PBMCs or T cells enriched from blood (not recorded which). These receptors were obtained from a man aged 30-40 years who had recovered from COVID-19.

The chain is built from TRBV9 and TRBJ2-7; perhaps TRBD2 as D (6 bases). This CDR3 region has 15 residues. Germline CDR1 is SGDLS and CDR2 is YYNGEE. V was trimmed by 0 bases and J by 0 bases, leaving 10 bases between them. CDR3 loop: CASSVAGGNSYEQYF. CDR3 in DNA: TGTGCCAGCAGCGTAGCTGGAGGGAACTCCTACGAGCAGTACTTC.

The V and J genes are TRBV6-5 and TRBJ2-5; D possibly corresponds to TRBD2 (5 bases). The CDR3 spans 13 residues. The germline V gene encodes CDR1 MNHEY and CDR2 SVGAGI. Trimming left V 7 bases short and J 1 base short, with 10 bases between. The CDR3 region has the DNA TGTGCCAGCACTCCCGGGATCCAAGAGACCCAGTACTTC. Translation gives CASTPGIQETQYF.

This clone was observed a few times. The chain couples TRBV27 to TRBJ1-4, with D possibly matching TRBD1 (6 bases). Germline V gives CDR1 MNHEY, CDR2 SMNVEV (reference sequence). The CDR3 spans 14 residues. V gave up 0 bases and J gave up 8 bases, with 10 bases separating them. As DNA, the CDR3 is TGTGCCAGCAGTTTATCGGGGGCCTTGGAAAAACTGTTTTTT. It encodes CASSLSGALEKLFF. Full variable domain (rest looked up from reference TRBV27 and TRBJ1-4): EAQVTQNPRYLITVTGKKLTVTCSQNMNHEYMSWYRQDPGLGLRQIYYSMNVEVTDKGDVPEGYKVSRKEKRNFPLILESPSPNQTSLYFCASSLSGALEKLFFGSGTQLSVL.

The rearrangement uses TRBV4-1 and TRBJ1-2, with a tentative D call TRBD1 (5 bases). Trimming pared 0 bases from V and 8 bases from J, leaving 16 bases between. The CDR3 is made up of 15 amino acids. Germline-derived CDR1 and CDR2 are MGHRA and YSYEKL. CDR3 loop: CASSQDPPGLEGYTF. The CDR3 region has the DNA TGCGCCAGCAGCCAAGACCCTCCGGGACTTGAGGGCTACACCTTC.

This clone has a handful of counts. The chain couples TRBV20-1 to TRBJ1-5; a possible D gene is TRBD1 (5 bases). Germline-derived CDR1 and CDR2 are DFQATT and SNEGSKA (reference sequence). The V gene lost 3 bases and the J gene lost 2 bases, with 11 bases spanning the gap. This CDR3 has 14 amino acids. CDR3 sequence reads: CSASQGVGNQPQHF. CDR3 in DNA: TGCAGTGCTAGTCAGGGTGTTGGCAATCAGCCCCAGCATTTT.

A word on this clone: The same CDR3 arises from other DNA sequences in this sample as well. This chain links TRBV27 with TRBJ2-7; 8 bases are a match to TRBD1. Germline CDR1 reads MNHEY; CDR2 reads SMNVEV (reference sequence). The CDR3 has 14 amino acids. The V gene end was trimmed by 2 bases and the J gene end by 4 bases; junction bases not matched to a gene: 4. CDR3 sequence: CASSLQGANYEQYF. CDR3 nucleotide sequence: TGTGCCAGCAGTTTACAGGGGGCAAATTACGAGCAGTACTTC.

The chain joins TRBV5-4 to TRBJ1-2, with D perhaps matching TRBD1 (5 bases). Trimming pared 6 bases from V and 4 bases from J, leaving 22 bases between. Per germline, CDR1 SGHNT and CDR2 YYREEE (reference sequence). The CDR3 is 16 amino acids. CDR3 DNA sequence: TGTGCCAGCACCACTTATGGGACTCTTACTTCCTATGGCTACACCTTC. Amino acid sequence: CASTTYGTLTSYGYTF.

The chain uses TRBV7-2 and TRBJ2-1; 7 nucleotides agree with TRBD2. Germline V gene data show CDR1 as SGHTA and CDR2 as FQGNSA. This CDR3 comprises 14 residues. Trimming cost V 4 bases and J 7 bases; bases outside gene matches: 7. The CDR3 is CASSWLRGGNEQFF. CDR3 DNA sequence: TGTGCCAGCAGCTGGCTACGCGGGGGAAATGAGCAGTTCTTC.

V is TRBV19 and J is TRBJ1-4, with TRBD1 identical over 12 bases. The CDR3 length is 15 residues. V lost 6 bases and J lost 8; bases outside the gene matches: 7. Germline V gene lookup returns CDR1 LNHDA and CDR2 SQIVND (reference sequence). The CDR3 loop reads CASSLIGTGGEKLFF. The CDR3 DNA is TGTGCCAGTAGCCTCATCGGGACAGGGGGCGAAAAACTGTTTTTT.

The count of this clone is one. V gene TRBV6-5 combines with J gene TRBJ1-3; D gene unclear. This CDR3 region has 12 residues. Between the trimmed V and J ends, which lost 4 bases and 9 bases, there was a span of 10 bases. CDR1 and CDR2 (germline): MNHEY, SVGAGI. Here the CDR3 reads CASSSGESTIYF. As DNA, the CDR3 is TGTGCCAGCAGTTCCGGGGAGTCCACCATATATTTT.

V gene TRBV27 combines with J gene TRBJ1-2; D not certain. Germline assignment: CDR1 MNHEY and CDR2 SMNVEV (reference sequence). Trimming took 3 bases from V and 1 from J, leaving 12 bases between them. The length of the CDR3 is 15 residues. CDR3 sequence (DNA): TGTGCCAGCAGTTTTGGGCAAACAGATAACTATGGCTACACCTTC. Protein product: CASSFGQTDNYGYTF.